The 26 T cell receptor beta chains reported below all come from one sample, sequenced in a study of identical twins. MiXCR, applied by TCRdb to the 5' RACE reads, yields one record per CDR3 protein. The sample shows 690,000 or so distinct CDR3 sequences, 8.6% of them seen only once. The sample also formed part of further work on yellow fever vaccine responses in identical twins.

Sequenced input: PBMCs. The receptors shown here come from a young woman in good health.

Of note for this clonotype: This clone may be a read error of a much larger clone one base away. The V call is TRBV28, the J call TRBJ2-1, with 7 bases fitting TRBD1. With V trimmed by 8 bases and J by 7 bases, 14 bases remained unmatched. Germline CDR1 and CDR2: MDHEN and SYDVKM. The CDR3 is made up of 15 amino acids. The CDR3 DNA sequence: TGTGCCAGCGGCCACCAGGGGGTGGGCTTAAATGAGCAGTTCTTC. Translated, it gives CASGHQGVGLNEQFF.

This clonotype has more than one count but fewer than ten. The rearrangement joins TRBV2 to TRBJ2-3; 12 bases map to TRBD1. Germline values: CDR1 SNHLY, CDR2 FYNNEI. J was trimmed by 0 bases and V by 6 bases; bases with no gene match: 7. The CDR3 contains 17 residues. In DNA form, the CDR3 reads TGTGCCAGCAGCCGGGACAGGGGGCATCCTAGCACAGATACGCAGTATTTT. Its protein is CASSRDRGHPSTDTQYF. The complete variable domain, with remaining parts taken from reference TRBV2 and TRBJ2-3, reads EPEVTQTPSHQVTQMGQEVILRCVPISNHLYFYWYRQILGQKVEFLVSFYNNEISEKSEIFDDQFSVERPDGSNFTLKIRSTKLEDSAMYFCASSRDRGHPSTDTQYFGPGTRLTVL.

This clonotype was counted many times. This chain joins TRBV20-1 and TRBJ2-7; D remains unclear. The CDR3 is 11 residues long. Germline values: CDR1 DFQATT, CDR2 SNEGSKA (reference sequence). V was trimmed by 2 bases and J by 1 base, leaving 3 bases between them. CDR3 coding DNA: TGCAGTGCTAGAAGTTCCTACGAGCAGTACTTC. Protein sequence: CSARSSYEQYF.

J is TRBJ1-5 and V is TRBV27; TRBD1 is a possible D gene (5 bases). Germline V CDR1 and CDR2: MNHEY, SMNVEV (reference sequence). The CDR3 runs 13 residues. The germline V and J ends were trimmed by 3 bases and 5 bases, with 8 bases remaining between them. The CDR3 nucleotides are TGTGCCAGCAGTTTTGGGGCGGATCAGCCCCAGCATTTT. Amino acids: CASSFGADQPQHF.

The V gene is TRBV5-1, the J gene TRBJ1-1, with a tentative D call TRBD1 (5 bases). The CDR3 contains 14 residues. V was clipped by 4 bases and J by 0 bases, with 10 bases between them. CDR1 is SGHRS, CDR2 YFSETQ, per germline. CDR3 bases: TGCGCCAGCAGCCCCCGACAGATGAACACTGAAGCTTTCTTT. Translation: CASSPRQMNTEAFF.

The chain combines TRBV7-2 with TRBJ1-1; D call uncertain. Germline V CDR1 and CDR2: SGHTA, FQGNSA. CDR3 length equals 12 residues. Trimming took off 3 bases at V and 4 bases at J, with 6 bases between the two ends. The CDR3 region is CASSLVRTEAFF. As DNA, the CDR3 is TGTGCCAGCAGCTTGGTGCGCACTGAAGCTTTCTTT. Filled out from reference TRBV7-2 and TRBJ1-1, the complete variable domain reads GAGVSQSPSNKVTEKGKDVELRCDPISGHTALYWYRQSLGQGLEFLIYFQGNSAPDKSGLPSDRFSAERTGGSVSTLTIQRTQQEDSAVYLCASSLVRTEAFFGQGTRLTVV.

This clonotype has a handful of counts. This sequence joins TRBV28 and TRBJ1-3; no definite D call. Germline loops: CDR1 MDHEN, CDR2 SYDVKM. Trimming shortened V by 1 base and J by 0 bases, and 4 bases separated the two germline ends. CDR3 length equals 14 residues. The CDR3 DNA sequence: TGTGCCAGCAGTTTATCTGCCTCTGGAAACACCATATATTTT. Translated, it gives CASSLSASGNTIYF.

This chain joins TRBV7-2 and TRBJ2-3; 9 nucleotides agree with TRBD1. V gave up 5 bases and J gave up 2 bases; unmatched junction bases: 5. The V gene's germline CDR1 is SGHTA and CDR2 FQGNSA. This CDR3 is 15 amino acids long. The CDR3 coding sequence is TGTGCCAGCAGCAACAGGGGGCGCGTCACAGATACGCAGTATTTT. Amino acids: CASSNRGRVTDTQYF.

This chain connects TRBV19 to TRBJ2-7; TRBD1 matches 11 bases. The CDR3 is 15 amino acids. J lost 3 bases, V lost 3 bases, and 4 bases had no gene match. CDR1 and CDR2 from the germline V gene are LNHDA and SQIVND (reference sequence). CDR3 loop: CASSIPGQGDYEQYF. In DNA form, the CDR3 reads TGTGCCAGTAGTATTCCGGGACAGGGGGACTACGAGCAGTACTTC.

The V call is TRBV12-3 or TRBV12-4, the J call TRBJ2-5; TRBD2 is a possible D gene (6 bases). Trimming pared 4 bases from V and 5 bases from J, leaving 14 bases between. This CDR3 is 14 amino acids long. The CDR3, as DNA: TGTGCCAGCAGTTCACTAGGGGCGGGGGAGACCCAGTACTTC. It translates to CASSSLGAGETQYF.

The rearrangement uses TRBV28 and TRBJ2-7; 9 bases are a match to TRBD1. CDR1 is MDHEN and CDR2 is SYDVKM in the germline V gene. V dropped 5 bases and J dropped 4; count of bases not matched to a gene: 6. The CDR3 is 14 residues long. This CDR3 is CASSRQGVYYEQYF. Written as DNA, the CDR3 is TGTGCCAGCAGTCGACAGGGGGTGTATTACGAGCAGTACTTC.

This clonotype occurred many times. The chain uses TRBV18 and TRBJ2-5; no clear D gene. Germline loops: CDR1 KGHSH, CDR2 LQKENI. This CDR3 is built from 13 residues. The V gene lost 2 bases and the J gene lost 1 base, with 5 bases spanning the gap. The CDR3 nucleotides are TGTGCCAGCTCACCAGGGATCCAAGAGACCCAGTACTTC. Amino acids: CASSPGIQETQYF. The entire variable domain, with the rest obtained from reference TRBV18 and TRBJ2-5, is as follows: NAGVMQNPRHLVRRRGQEARLRCSPMKGHSHVYWYRQLPEEGLKFMVYLQKENIIDESGMPKERFSAEFPKEGPSILRIQQVVRGDSAAYFCASSPGIQETQYFGPGTRLLVL.

A few counts support this clonotype. This chain uses TRBV6-2 or TRBV6-3 with TRBJ2-7, with TRBD1 matching over 7 bases. Germline V gene data show CDR1 as MNHEY and CDR2 as SVGEGT. V lost 5 bases, J lost 3 bases, and 13 bases stayed unmatched. CDR3 length equals 16 residues. As DNA, the CDR3 is TGTGCCAGCAGTGGAGGACCGACAGGGATGGTCTACGAGCAGTACTTC. This encodes CASSGGPTGMVYEQYF.

The V gene is TRBV11-2, the J gene TRBJ2-5; D is perhaps TRBD1 (6 bases). CDR3 length equals 16 residues. Trimming left V 7 bases short and J 0 bases short, with 18 bases between. The V gene's germline CDR1 is SGHAT and CDR2 FQNNGV. The CDR3 DNA reads as TGTGCCAGCACCCCAACTTGGGGGCGCTACCAAGAGACCCAGTACTTC. This translates into CASTPTWGRYQETQYF. Combining the CDR3 with reference TRBV11-2 and TRBJ2-5 gives the whole variable domain EAGVAQSPRYKIIEKRQSVAFWCNPISGHATLYWYQQILGQGPKLLIQFQNNGVVDDSQLPKDRFSAERLKGVDSTLKIQPAKLEDSAVYLCASTPTWGRYQETQYFGPGTRLLVL.

V and J are TRBV6-5 and TRBJ1-1, with D hard to call. The CDR3 length is 14 residues. From germline, CDR1 is MNHEY and CDR2 SVGAGI. Between the trimmed V and J ends, which lost 1 base and 1 base, there was a span of 7 bases. The CDR3 bases are TGTGCCAGCAGTTACTTTGACGGGAACACTGAAGCTTTCTTT. Residues: CASSYFDGNTEAFF.

As concerns this clonotype: The junction departs from the called germline gene at one end, perhaps through a read error. The chain combines TRBV20-1 with TRBJ2-7; TRBD2 matches at 11 bases. Germline V gene sequence: CDR1 DFQATT, CDR2 SNEGSKA (reference sequence). The CDR3 consists of 15 residues. DNA of the CDR3: TGCATTGCTATAATAGCGGGGGGGAGCTCCTACGAGCAGTACTTC. This sequence encodes CIAIIAGGSSYEQYF.

In its sample, this clonotype was seen a few times. The chain couples TRBV7-3 to TRBJ2-1; 8 positions agree with TRBD1. V was pared by 5 bases and J by 7 bases, with 10 bases of the junction left unmatched. Germline CDR1 reads SGHTA; CDR2 reads FQGTGA. The CDR3 consists of 15 residues. The CDR3 DNA reads TGTGCCAGCAGCCCGATGGACAGGGCGGGGAATGAGCAGTTCTTC. Amino acid sequence: CASSPMDRAGNEQFF.

The chain recombines TRBV7-9 with TRBJ2-1, with 9 bases aligning to TRBD1. This CDR3 is built from 16 residues. The germline V gene has CDR1 SEHNR and CDR2 FQNEAQ (reference sequence). The junction had 10 bases not matched to a gene; V was cut back by 5 bases and J by 5 bases. The CDR3: CASSLLTGGSDNEQFF. In nucleotides, the CDR3 is TGTGCCAGCAGCCTACTAACAGGGGGCAGCGACAATGAGCAGTTCTTC.

V usage is TRBV4-1 and J usage is TRBJ2-5; 9 bases agree with TRBD2. The CDR3 covers 16 residues. Germline V gene data show CDR1 as MGHRA and CDR2 as YSYEKL. The J segment lost 4 bases and the V segment lost 0 bases, leaving 6 bases of the junction unmatched. The CDR3 is CASSQEEVLAGETQYF. The CDR3 nucleotides read TGCGCCAGCAGCCAAGAAGAAGTACTAGCGGGAGAGACCCAGTACTTC.

The chain couples TRBV7-9 to TRBJ2-1; no reliable D call. The V and J ends lost 6 bases and 10 bases respectively, with 19 bases between them. CDR1 is SEHNR and CDR2 is FQNEAQ in the germline V gene (reference sequence). The CDR3 is made up of 14 amino acids. CDR3 in DNA: TGTGCCAGCAGAAAGGTAGAAGTTTTAGGGGAGCAGTTCTTC. Its protein product is CASRKVEVLGEQFF. The full variable domain, rest sourced from reference TRBV7-9 and TRBJ2-1, is DTGVSQNPRHKITKRGQNVTFRCDPISEHNRLYWYRQTLGQGPEFLTYFQNEAQLEKSRLLSDRFSAERPKGSFSTLEIQRTEQGDSAMYLCASRKVEVLGEQFFGPGTRLTVL.

This clonotype came up a few times. V gene TRBV6-2 or TRBV6-3 combines with J gene TRBJ2-7; D possibly matches TRBD1 or TRBD2 (5 bases each). Germline V gene sequence: CDR1 MNHEY, CDR2 SVGEGT. Trimming shortened V by 6 bases and J by 6 bases, and 18 bases separated the two germline ends. This CDR3 is 14 amino acids long. CDR3 sequence: CASSNPGPSAEQYF. The CDR3 DNA sequence: TGTGCCAGCAGCAACCCGGGACCTTCGGCCGAGCAGTACTTC.

The rearrangement uses TRBV12-3 or TRBV12-4 and TRBJ2-6, with TRBD1 as a possible D gene (5 bases). Trimming removed 6 bases from V and 5 bases from J, with 14 bases in between. The CDR3 is 15 residues long. The CDR3 region has the DNA TGTGCCAGCAGGAAAGACAGTCCGAGGGCCAACGTCCTGACTTTC. Amino acid sequence: CASRKDSPRANVLTF.

This clonotype was seen a few times. J is TRBJ2-5 and V is TRBV6-1; perhaps TRBD2 as D (6 bases). V gave up 0 bases and J gave up 6 bases, with 14 bases separating them. Germline assignment: CDR1 MNHNS and CDR2 SASEGT. This CDR3 has 15 amino acids. In DNA form, the CDR3 reads TGTGCCAGCAGTGAAGCGTGGGACTTTGGGAAGACCCAGTACTTC. As protein: CASSEAWDFGKTQYF.

Many counts were recorded for this clonotype. The V and J genes are TRBV7-2 and TRBJ2-5; TRBD1 agrees at 10 bases. V lost 2 bases, J lost 5 bases, and 5 bases stayed unmatched. Per germline, CDR1 SGHTA and CDR2 FQGNSA. The CDR3 is 15 amino acids. The CDR3 sequence is CASSLTGTGVETQYF. The CDR3 DNA sequence: TGTGCCAGCAGCTTAACGGGGACAGGGGTGGAGACCCAGTACTTC.

There are a few counts of this clonotype. The gene calls are TRBV27 and TRBJ2-7, with D possibly being TRBD1 or TRBD2 (5 bases each). This CDR3 comprises 14 residues. Germline V CDR1 and CDR2: MNHEY, SMNVEV (reference sequence). Between the trimmed V and J ends, which lost 6 bases and 2 bases, there was a span of 14 bases. The CDR3 DNA follows: TGTGCCAGCAGGTCTTCCGGGGCCCCCTACGAGCAGTACTTC. This gives the protein CASRSSGAPYEQYF.

This clonotype was detected a few times. This sequence joins TRBV29-1 and TRBJ1-1; possibly TRBD1 for D (6 bases). Germline V gene data show CDR1 as SQVTM and CDR2 as ANQGSEA. V gave up 4 bases and J gave up 1 base, with 10 bases separating them. The CDR3 is made up of 13 amino acids. The CDR3 protein is CSVGGDKNTEAFF. As DNA, the CDR3 is TGCAGCGTTGGAGGGGACAAGAACACTGAAGCTTTCTTT.